Below are 32 T cell receptor beta chains sequenced from a single sample in a study of control samples from healthy donors and cancer patients. Libraries were prepared by immunoSEQ multiplex PCR; TCRdb keeps only in-frame clonotypes and omits some of them. Here the sample spans about 48,000 clones, 85% to 95% being singletons. The source material was PBMCs. These receptors all stem from a woman between 45 and 65 years old with head and neck cancer.

The chain employs TRBV19 and TRBJ2-1; 15 bases map to TRBD2. CDR1 is LNHDA, CDR2 SQIVND, per germline (reference sequence). The CDR3 has 20 amino acids. J gave up 1 base and V 2 bases, and 9 bases lay outside the gene matches. The CDR3 spells CASSIFLGLAGGRSYNEQFF. As DNA, the CDR3 is TGTGCCAGTAGTATATTTCTCGGACTAGCGGGGGGGCGATCCTACAATGAGCAGTTCTTC.

CDR3 nucleotide sequence: TGTGCCAGCAGCCGGGACAGGGGCCTTGAAGCTTTCTTT. This sequence encodes CASSRDRGLEAFF. The rearrangement joins TRBV7-8 to TRBJ1-1, with TRBD1 matching over 10 bases. Germline trimming cut 5 bases from V and 7 bases from J; bases unmatched to any gene: 4. From germline, CDR1 is SGHVS and CDR2 FQNEAQ. The CDR3 length is 13 residues.

This chain links TRBV4-1 with TRBJ1-4, with D possibly matching TRBD1 (6 bases). Trimming pared 0 bases from V and 2 bases from J, leaving 13 bases between. The germline V gene encodes CDR1 MGHRA and CDR2 YSYEKL. The CDR3 runs to 17 residues. CDR3: CASSQDRGGLTNEKLFF. CDR3 DNA: TGCGCCAGCAGCCAAGATAGGGGGGGCCTGACTAATGAAAAACTGTTTTTT.

The rearrangement links TRBV2 to TRBJ1-2, with D tentatively TRBD1 (5 bases). This CDR3 has 14 residues. Germline CDR1 and CDR2: SNHLY and FYNNEI. V was pared by 3 bases and J by 6 bases, with 14 bases between. The CDR3 bases are TGTGCCAGCAGTGAGAAGGGGCTGCATCATGGCTACACCTTC. Translation gives CASSEKGLHHGYTF.

CDR3 nucleotide sequence: TGCAGCGTTGAATACCCGGGTGAGGGCTACACCTTC. This codes for CSVEYPGEGYTF. The rearrangement uses TRBV29-1 and TRBJ1-2; D is unresolved. The CDR3 runs to 12 residues. The germline CDR1 and CDR2 sequences are SQVTM and ANQGSEA. V was pared by 2 bases and J by 8 bases, with 12 bases between.

The chain recombines TRBV5-8 with TRBJ1-5, with TRBD1 identical over 10 bases. Germline assignment: CDR1 SGHTS and CDR2 YDEGEE. With 4 bases clipped from V and 9 bases from J, the junction kept 4 bases outside the gene matches. This CDR3 is 13 amino acids long. CDR3 protein: CASSLGQGLPQHF. For the CDR3, the DNA is TGTGCCAGCAGCCTGGGACAGGGGCTGCCCCAGCATTTT. Variable domain in full (rest from reference TRBV5-8 and TRBJ1-5): EAGVTQSPTHLIKTRGQQATLRCSPISGHTSVYWYQQALGLGLQFLLWYDEGEERNRGNFPPRFSGRQFPNYSSELNVNALELEDSALYLCASSLGQGLPQHFGDGTRLSIL.

The CDR3 here is CASSLGVSSSYNEQFF. In DNA form, the CDR3 reads TGTGCCAGCAGCCTAGGAGTTTCTAGCTCCTACAATGAGCAGTTCTTC. The genes are TRBV7-2 and TRBJ2-1; D not resolved. V lost 5 bases and J lost 0, with 14 bases in between. Germline V gene data show CDR1 as SGHTA and CDR2 as FQGNSA. The CDR3 is 16 amino acids. The variable domain in full, completed from reference TRBV7-2 and TRBJ2-1, reads GAGVSQSPSNKVTEKGKDVELRCDPISGHTALYWYRQSLGQGLEFLIYFQGNSAPDKSGLPSDRFSAERTGGSVSTLTIQRTQQEDSAVYLCASSLGVSSSYNEQFFGPGTRLTVL.

The chain recombines TRBV9 with TRBJ2-2; 10 positions match TRBD2. V was clipped by 0 bases and J by 3 bases; unmatched bases: 5. CDR3 length: 17 amino acids. CDR1 is SGDLS and CDR2 is YYNGEE in the germline V gene. CDR3 loop: CASSVEAGGLHTGELFF. CDR3 coding DNA: TGTGCCAGCAGCGTAGAAGCGGGAGGGCTCCACACCGGGGAGCTGTTTTTT.

This rearrangement joins TRBV19 to TRBJ1-5, with a possible D match to TRBD1 (5 bases). Trimming removed 5 bases from V and 2 bases from J, with 13 bases in between. There are 15 residues in the CDR3. Germline V lookup: CDR1 LNHDA, CDR2 SQIVND (reference sequence). The CDR3 DNA sequence: TGTGCCAGTAGTGCAAACCCCAGGGGCAATCAGCCCCAGCATTTT. The encoded protein is CASSANPRGNQPQHF.

This chain connects TRBV15 to TRBJ2-7, with no clear D. The germline V and J ends were trimmed by 0 bases and 3 bases, with 6 bases remaining between them. The CDR3 is 13 amino acids. CDR1 is LNHNV, CDR2 YYDKDF, per germline (reference sequence). CDR3 nucleotide sequence: TGTGCCACCAGCAGAGACCAGGTCTACGAGCAGTACTTC. Amino acid sequence: CATSRDQVYEQYF.

V and J are TRBV27 and TRBJ1-3; no firm D call. V lost 2 bases and J 0 bases, leaving 5 bases between the germline ends. The CDR3 is made up of 14 amino acids. CDR1 and CDR2 from the germline V gene are MNHEY and SMNVEV (reference sequence). The CDR3 coding sequence is TGTGCCAGCAGTTTAGCTTACTCTGGAAACACCATATATTTT. It yields the protein CASSLAYSGNTIYF.

The chain carries TRBV9 and TRBJ2-1; 12 bases fit TRBD2. J gave up 6 bases and V 6 bases, and 7 bases lay outside the gene matches. The CDR3 runs to 15 residues. The germline V gene encodes CDR1 SGDLS and CDR2 YYNGEE. The chain's CDR3 is CASTEGLAGINEQFF. The CDR3 DNA reads TGTGCCAGCACCGAAGGACTAGCGGGGATCAATGAGCAGTTCTTC. The whole variable domain, remainder taken from reference TRBV9 and TRBJ2-1, is DSGVTQTPKHLITATGQRVTLRCSPRSGDLSVYWYQQSLDQGLQFLIQYYNGEERAKGNILERFSAQQFPDLHSELNLSSLELGDSALYFCASTEGLAGINEQFFGPGTRLTVL.

The chain combines TRBV15 with TRBJ1-5; unclear D gene. This CDR3 has 15 amino acids. Trimming shortened V by 3 bases and J by 4 bases, and 13 bases separated the two germline ends. Germline-derived CDR1 and CDR2 are LNHNV and YYDKDF (reference sequence). The CDR3 is CATSRARRLNQPQHF. The CDR3 region has the DNA TGTGCCACCAGCAGGGCTCGACGGCTTAATCAGCCCCAGCATTTT.

The rearrangement joins TRBV19 to TRBJ1-2; TRBD1 aligns across 9 bases. Germline values: CDR1 LNHDA, CDR2 SQIVND (reference sequence). CDR3 size: 19 residues. With 7 bases clipped from V and 6 bases from J, the junction kept 24 bases outside the gene matches. For the CDR3, the DNA is TGTGCCAGTACTCATGACCCCCGGGACAGGGTTCAATTTAGTCATGGCTACACCTTC. Its protein product is CASTHDPRDRVQFSHGYTF.

The chain employs TRBV7-9 and TRBJ2-1; D is ambiguous. The germline V gene has CDR1 SEHNR and CDR2 FQNEAQ (reference sequence). The CDR3 covers 15 residues. Trimming left V 0 bases short and J 0 bases short, with 6 bases between. The CDR3 DNA follows: TGTGCCAGCAGCTTAGCACGGTCCTCCTACAATGAGCAGTTCTTC. The encoded protein is CASSLARSSYNEQFF.

The chain carries TRBV7-2 and TRBJ2-4; 10 bases fit TRBD2. With 5 bases clipped from V and 3 bases from J, the junction kept 4 bases outside the gene matches. The CDR3 has 15 amino acids. The germline gives CDR1 SGHTA, CDR2 FQGNSA. This CDR3 reads CASSLGTSVKNIQYF. In DNA, the CDR3 is TGTGCCAGCAGCCTCGGGACTAGCGTCAAAAACATTCAGTACTTC.

The chain couples TRBV4-1 to TRBJ1-5, with 7 bases lining up with TRBD1. This CDR3 is 17 amino acids long. Germline V gene lookup returns CDR1 MGHRA and CDR2 YSYEKL. J lost 4 bases, V lost 3 bases, and 12 bases had no gene match. CDR3 loop: CASSQEATGVSNQPQHF. The DNA for the CDR3 is TGCGCCAGCAGCCAGGAAGCCACAGGGGTTTCAAATCAGCCCCAGCATTTT.

This clone has just one count. This sequence joins TRBV4-3 and TRBJ2-7; possible D gene TRBD1, 6 bases. Germline loops: CDR1 LGHNA, CDR2 YSLEER. The CDR3 spans 14 residues. V was trimmed by 3 bases and J by 6 bases, leaving 15 bases between them. CDR3 DNA sequence: TGCGCCAGCAGCCAGGAGCTACAGGGAACCGAGCAGTACTTC. Protein product: CASSQELQGTEQYF.

In its sample, this clone was seen a few times. This chain joins TRBV3-1 (or the pseudogene TRBV3-2) and TRBJ1-1, with D unclear. Trimming shortened V by 4 bases and J by 1 base, and 7 bases separated the two germline ends. This CDR3 has 13 amino acids. The germline V gene has CDR1 LGHDT and CDR2 YNNKEL (reference sequence). CDR3: CASSRITNTEAFF. The CDR3 coding sequence is TGTGCCAGCAGCCGTATTACGAACACTGAAGCTTTCTTT.

The V and J genes are TRBV12-5 and TRBJ2-1; D remains ambiguous. Trimming took off 4 bases at V and 8 bases at J, with 21 bases between the two ends. CDR1 LGHNT and CDR2 FRNRAP come from the germline V gene. The CDR3 sequence is 16 residues long. This chain's CDR3 is CASGSRTGPLLDEQFF. The CDR3, as DNA: TGTGCTAGTGGTTCAAGGACCGGGCCACTTTTGGATGAGCAGTTCTTC.

The rearrangement uses TRBV2 and TRBJ1-1, with 9 positions matching TRBD1. The trim removed 6 bases at V and 6 bases at J, leaving 2 bases unmatched. The CDR3 loop spans 12 amino acids. Germline CDR1 SNHLY, CDR2 FYNNEI. The CDR3 loop reads CASRDRGPEAFF. The DNA of the CDR3 is TGTGCCAGCAGGGACAGGGGCCCTGAAGCTTTCTTT.

This clone occurred a few times. The chain employs TRBV7-2 and TRBJ2-7; D gene uncertain. The CDR3 sequence is 13 residues long. Germline values: CDR1 SGHTA, CDR2 FQGNSA. Trimming took off 4 bases at V and 7 bases at J, with 14 bases between the two ends. The CDR3 loop is CASSYGGVKEQYF. CDR3 sequence (DNA): TGTGCCAGCAGCTATGGCGGAGTTAAAGAGCAGTACTTC.

The V and J genes are TRBV18 and TRBJ1-6, with a weak D call TRBD1 (5 bases). The CDR3 covers 14 residues. The germline CDR1 and CDR2 sequences are KGHSH and LQKENI. Trimming removed 3 bases at V and 9 bases at J, with 12 bases between. The CDR3 DNA reads TGTGCCAGCTCACCTGGGACCCCAAGTTCACCCCTCCACTTT. Its translation is CASSPGTPSSPLHF. The whole variable domain, remainder taken from reference TRBV18 and TRBJ1-6, is NAGVMQNPRHLVRRRGQEARLRCSPMKGHSHVYWYRQLPEEGLKFMVYLQKENIIDESGMPKERFSAEFPKEGPSILRIQQVVRGDSAAYFCASSPGTPSSPLHFGNGTRLTVT.

This chain uses TRBV18 with TRBJ1-5; maybe TRBD1 (6 bases). Germline-derived CDR1 and CDR2 are KGHSH and LQKENI. The V and J ends lost 4 bases and 3 bases respectively, with 13 bases between them. The CDR3 consists of 15 residues. This CDR3 reads CASSRGGQSNQPQHF. The CDR3 DNA sequence: TGTGCCAGCTCACGAGGTGGACAGTCCAATCAGCCCCAGCATTTT.

This sequence joins TRBV5-1 and TRBJ2-2; weak D call: TRBD1 (6 bases). The CDR3 has 16 amino acids. Trimming took off 4 bases at V and 5 bases at J, with 18 bases between the two ends. The germline gives CDR1 SGHRS, CDR2 YFSETQ. CDR3 nucleotide sequence: TGCGCCAGCAGCCCATTTGACAGGCAGAGAACCGGGGAGCTGTTTTTT. It yields the protein CASSPFDRQRTGELFF. The full variable domain, its missing parts supplied by reference TRBV5-1 and TRBJ2-2, is KAGVTQTPRYLIKTRGQQVTLSCSPISGHRSVSWYQQTPGQGLQFLFEYFSETQRNKGNFPGRFSGRQFSNSRSEMNVSTLELGDSALYLCASSPFDRQRTGELFFGEGSRLTVL.

The rearrangement links TRBV7-8 to TRBJ1-3; D not resolved. The CDR3 has 17 residues. With 4 bases removed from V and 0 bases from J, the gap between germline ends came to 16 bases. Germline assignment: CDR1 SGHVS and CDR2 FQNEAQ. The CDR3 DNA is TGTGCCAGCAGCTCAATTAGGACCCTGAGCTCTGGAAACACCATATATTTT. It specifies CASSSIRTLSSGNTIYF.

The chain links TRBV28 to TRBJ2-5, with 11 bases fitting TRBD1. CDR1 and CDR2 from the germline V gene are MDHEN and SYDVKM. The CDR3 covers 14 residues. J gave up 7 bases and V 6 bases, and 7 bases lay outside the gene matches. The CDR3 loop is CASRIPGTGGTQYF. The DNA for the CDR3 is TGTGCCAGCAGAATCCCCGGGACAGGGGGGACCCAGTACTTC.

J is TRBJ2-7 and V is TRBV18, with D perhaps being TRBD1 or TRBD2 (6 bases each). CDR3 length: 17 amino acids. Germline CDR1 reads KGHSH; CDR2 reads LQKENI. Deletions cut 3 bases from V and 0 bases from J, with 18 bases between. The CDR3 region has the DNA TGTGCCAGCTCACCTGCGACGTCGGGGGCCAGCTCCTACGAGCAGTACTTC. It encodes CASSPATSGASSYEQYF.

The chain carries TRBV6-5 and TRBJ1-5, with unresolved D. CDR1 and CDR2 from the germline V gene are MNHEY and SVGAGI. The V end was cut by 5 bases, the J end by 2 bases, with 13 bases between. This CDR3 comprises 15 residues. CDR3 nucleotides: TGTGCCAGCAGTACCCAGGATGCCGGCAATCAGCCCCAGCATTTT. Its protein product is CASSTQDAGNQPQHF.

The gene calls are TRBV21-1 and TRBJ1-3. TRBV21-1 counts as a pseudogene. The CDR3 has 20 amino acids. Here the CDR3 reads CASSKAGGGILVPSGNTIYF. CDR3 nucleotide sequence: TGTGCCAGCAGCAAAGCAGGGGGAGGGATTCTGGTCCCCTCTGGAAACACCATATATTTT.

The CDR3 loop reads CASSLGSMNEQFF. The CDR3 nucleotides are TGTGCCAGCAGCTTAGGAAGTATGAATGAGCAGTTCTTC. V gene TRBV11-2 combines with J gene TRBJ2-1; no reliable D call. Deletions cut 1 base from V and 7 bases from J, with 8 bases between. CDR1 is SGHAT and CDR2 is FQNNGV in the germline V gene. The CDR3 loop spans 13 amino acids.

This rearrangement joins TRBV7-8 to TRBJ2-7; D is unresolved. The CDR3 length is 14 residues. The V and J ends lost 5 bases and 5 bases respectively, with 16 bases between them. The V gene's germline CDR1 is SGHVS and CDR2 FQNEAQ. The CDR3 sequence: CASSPRGYGNEQYF. Here the CDR3 DNA reads TGTGCCAGCAGCCCCCGAGGATATGGAAACGAGCAGTACTTC.